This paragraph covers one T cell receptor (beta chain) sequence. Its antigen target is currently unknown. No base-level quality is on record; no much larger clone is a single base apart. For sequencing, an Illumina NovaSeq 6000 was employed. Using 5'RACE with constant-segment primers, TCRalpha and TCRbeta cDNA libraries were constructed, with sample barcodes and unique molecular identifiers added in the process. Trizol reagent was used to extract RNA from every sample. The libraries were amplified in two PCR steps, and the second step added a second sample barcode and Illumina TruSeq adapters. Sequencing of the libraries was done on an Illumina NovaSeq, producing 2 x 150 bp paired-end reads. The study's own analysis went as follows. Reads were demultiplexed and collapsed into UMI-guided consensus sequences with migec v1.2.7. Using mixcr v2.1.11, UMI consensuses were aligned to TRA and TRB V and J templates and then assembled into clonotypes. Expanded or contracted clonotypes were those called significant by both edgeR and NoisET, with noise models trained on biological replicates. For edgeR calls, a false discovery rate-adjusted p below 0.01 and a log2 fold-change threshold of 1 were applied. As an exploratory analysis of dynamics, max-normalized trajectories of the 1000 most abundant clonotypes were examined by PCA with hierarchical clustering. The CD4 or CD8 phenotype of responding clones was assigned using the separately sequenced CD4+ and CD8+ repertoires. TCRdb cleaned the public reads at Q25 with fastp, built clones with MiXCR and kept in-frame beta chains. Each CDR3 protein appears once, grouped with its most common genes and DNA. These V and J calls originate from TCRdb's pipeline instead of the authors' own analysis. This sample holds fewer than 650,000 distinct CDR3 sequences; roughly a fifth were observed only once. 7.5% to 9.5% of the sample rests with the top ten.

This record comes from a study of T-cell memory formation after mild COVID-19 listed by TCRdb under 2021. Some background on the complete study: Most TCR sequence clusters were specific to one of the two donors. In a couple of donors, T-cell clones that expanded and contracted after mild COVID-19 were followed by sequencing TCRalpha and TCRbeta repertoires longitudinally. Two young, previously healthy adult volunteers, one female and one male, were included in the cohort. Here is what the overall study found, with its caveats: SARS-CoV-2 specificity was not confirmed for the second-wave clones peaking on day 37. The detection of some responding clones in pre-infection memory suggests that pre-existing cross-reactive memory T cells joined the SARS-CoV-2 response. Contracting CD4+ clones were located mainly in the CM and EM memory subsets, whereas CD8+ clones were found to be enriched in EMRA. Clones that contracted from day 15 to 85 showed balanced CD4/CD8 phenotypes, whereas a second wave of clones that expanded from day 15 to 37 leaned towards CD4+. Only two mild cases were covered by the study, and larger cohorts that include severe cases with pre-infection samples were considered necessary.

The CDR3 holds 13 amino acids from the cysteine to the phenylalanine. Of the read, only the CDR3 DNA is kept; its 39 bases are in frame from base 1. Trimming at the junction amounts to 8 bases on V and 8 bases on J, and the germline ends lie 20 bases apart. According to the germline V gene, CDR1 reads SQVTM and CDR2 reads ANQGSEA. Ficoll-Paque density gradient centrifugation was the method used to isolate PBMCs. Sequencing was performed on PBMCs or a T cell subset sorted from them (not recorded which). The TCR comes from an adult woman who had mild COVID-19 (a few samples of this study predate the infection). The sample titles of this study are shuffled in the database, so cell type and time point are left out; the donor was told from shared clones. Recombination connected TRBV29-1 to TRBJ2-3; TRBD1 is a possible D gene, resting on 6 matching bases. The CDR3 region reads CSTRDINRPTQYF. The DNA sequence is TGCAGCACCCGGGACATAAATCGCCCTACGCAGTATTTT.